One sample yielded the 32 T cell receptor beta chains listed below, sequenced in a study of beta chain features in type 1 diabetes. Study observations and caveats: A moderate, significant TCRB CDR3 shortening appeared in type 1 diabetes across four CD4+ subsets.

Since all of the isolated RNA was reverse transcribed, expressed TCRB transcripts were what got sequenced. The repertoire was sequenced with immunoSEQ multiplex PCR; TCRdb's copy has only in-frame clones and lacks some. The sample comprises hundreds of thousands of clones, over 10% of which are singletons, and approximately 0.02% rests with the top ten. Antigens of these TCRs are unknown. Sequencing was performed on naive CD4+ T cells from blood. Receptors originate from a man between 18 and 35 years old with type 1 diabetes.

The V gene is TRBV4-1, the J gene TRBJ1-1, with D tentatively TRBD1 (5 bases). Germline assignment: CDR1 MGHRA and CDR2 YSYEKL. The V and J ends lost 0 bases and 0 bases respectively, with 8 bases between them. The CDR3 runs to 15 residues. The CDR3 here is CASSQDPGLNTEAFF. The CDR3 DNA sequence: TGCGCCAGCAGCCAAGACCCAGGGCTGAACACTGAAGCTTTCTTT.

In its sample, this clone was seen a few times. The chain carries TRBV5-1 and TRBJ2-5, with a possible D match to TRBD1 (6 bases). Germline V gene lookup returns CDR1 SGHRS and CDR2 YFSETQ. The CDR3 spans 14 residues. V lost 0 bases and J lost 6, with 12 bases in between. For the CDR3, the DNA is TGCGCCAGCAGCTTGGGGCAGGGGACGCAGACCCAGTACTTC. Translating gives CASSLGQGTQTQYF.

About this clone: Other DNA variants within this sample encode the same CDR3. CDR3 residues: CASSLGSDTQYF. CDR3 nucleotides: TGCGCCAGCAGCTTGGGTTCAGATACGCAGTATTTT. V gene TRBV5-1 combines with J gene TRBJ2-3, with D unresolved. CDR1 and CDR2 (germline): SGHRS, YFSETQ. With 0 bases removed from V and 4 bases from J, the gap between germline ends came to 3 bases. CDR3 length: 12 amino acids.

This sequence joins TRBV28 and TRBJ1-2; unclear D gene. The CDR3 has 13 amino acids. Looked up from germline, CDR1 is MDHEN and CDR2 is SYDVKM. The V end was cut by 6 bases, the J end by 4 bases, with 12 bases between. The CDR3 DNA reads TGTGCCAGCAGGGTCCTGGGCCTCTATGGCTACACCTTC. Amino acids: CASRVLGLYGYTF.

The chain recombines TRBV28 with TRBJ1-4; D is unclear. This CDR3 has 13 amino acids. Germline V gene sequence: CDR1 MDHEN, CDR2 SYDVKM. V was shortened by 6 bases and J by 7 bases, with 12 bases between the two germline ends. CDR3 loop: CASSLPTGEKLFF. The CDR3, as DNA: TGTGCCAGCAGCCTCCCCACGGGTGAAAAACTGTTTTTT.

In this sample, this clone turned up a few times. The chain combines TRBV13 with TRBJ1-2; D call uncertain. The V end was cut by 1 base, the J end by 3 bases, with 9 bases between. CDR3 length: 14 residues. Germline lookup yields CDR1 PRHDT and CDR2 FYEKMQ (reference sequence). The CDR3: CASSLEREYYGYTF. The CDR3 DNA is TGTGCCAGCAGCTTAGAAAGGGAATACTATGGCTACACCTTC.

The chain combines TRBV29-1 with TRBJ1-5; D not certain. Germline CDR1 is SQVTM and CDR2 is ANQGSEA. There are 13 residues in the CDR3. Between the trimmed V and J ends, which lost 6 bases and 3 bases, there was a span of 12 bases. The DNA of the CDR3 is TGCAGCGTCGCGGGTGGGGTCAATCAGCCCCAGCATTTT. Its translation is CSVAGGVNQPQHF.

This clone was observed a few times. The gene calls are TRBV7-9 and TRBJ1-3; 7 bases map to TRBD1. Germline lookup yields CDR1 SEHNR and CDR2 FQNEAQ (reference sequence). The CDR3 has 11 amino acids. V shed 3 bases and J 11 bases; nucleotides not matched to a gene: 1. The CDR3 protein is CASSFGQAIYF. Here the CDR3 DNA reads TGTGCCAGCAGCTTCGGACAGGCCATATATTTT. Full variable domain (outside the CDR3, taken from reference TRBV7-9 and TRBJ1-3): DTGVSQNPRHKITKRGQNVTFRCDPISEHNRLYWYRQTLGQGPEFLTYFQNEAQLEKSRLLSDRFSAERPKGSFSTLEIQRTEQGDSAMYLCASSFGQAIYFGEGSWLTVV.

V usage is TRBV4-1 and J usage is TRBJ2-7; TRBD1 or TRBD2 may be the D gene (5 bases each). The V and J ends lost 1 base and 3 bases respectively, with 10 bases between them. Germline CDR1 reads MGHRA; CDR2 reads YSYEKL. There are 14 residues in the CDR3. This CDR3 reads CASSQAGRVYEQYF. CDR3 DNA: TGCGCCAGCAGCCAAGCGGGACGAGTCTACGAGCAGTACTTC.

The rearrangement uses TRBV7-2 and TRBJ2-7; 10 positions match TRBD1. The CDR3 is made up of 16 amino acids. The V segment lost 3 bases and the J segment 0 bases; nucleotides outside the gene matches: 5. Germline V gives CDR1 SGHTA, CDR2 FQGNSA. This chain's CDR3 is CASSFGDRGHSYEQYF. The CDR3 nucleotides read TGTGCCAGCAGCTTTGGGGACAGGGGACACTCCTACGAGCAGTACTTC.

In its sample, this clone was seen a few times. The chain is built from TRBV6-6 and TRBJ1-2; D possibly corresponds to TRBD1 (5 bases). The CDR3 has 12 amino acids. Germline CDR1 and CDR2: MNHNY and SVGAGI (reference sequence). V was trimmed by 5 bases and J by 11 bases, leaving 15 bases between them. CDR3 in amino acids: CASSDPDRLYTF. CDR3 DNA: TGTGCCAGCAGTGATCCAGACAGACTTTACACCTTC.

This clone has only a few counts. The rearrangement uses TRBV2 and TRBJ2-1; 7 nucleotides match TRBD2. The ends lost 8 bases at V and 5 bases at J; junction bases unmatched: 6. The CDR3 runs to 13 residues. Germline V gene lookup returns CDR1 SNHLY and CDR2 FYNNEI. CDR3 sequence (DNA): TGTGCCAGCTTACTAGCGCCAAACAATGAGCAGTTCTTC. Protein product: CASLLAPNNEQFF.

This chain connects TRBV19 to TRBJ2-2, with D perhaps TRBD1 (5 bases). V was clipped by 4 bases and J by 7 bases, with 7 bases between them. Germline V gives CDR1 LNHDA, CDR2 SQIVND (reference sequence). This CDR3 region has 12 residues. CDR3 in amino acids: CASSTGFGELFF. The CDR3 DNA reads TGTGCCAGTAGTACAGGGTTCGGGGAGCTGTTTTTT.

The J gene is TRBJ2-7, the V gene TRBV30; no reliable D call. Germline-derived CDR1 and CDR2 are GTSNPN and SVGIG (reference sequence). CDR3 length: 13 residues. V lost 0 bases, J lost 2 bases, and 8 bases lay in between. The CDR3 nucleotides are TGTGCCTGGAGTGTAGGCAGCGCCTACGAGCAGTACTTC. This sequence encodes CAWSVGSAYEQYF.

V gene TRBV30 combines with J gene TRBJ1-2, with a possible D match to TRBD1 (6 bases). The CDR3 contains 13 residues. The ends were cut back, 0 bases at V and 8 bases at J, with 13 bases in the middle. Germline V CDR1 and CDR2: GTSNPN, SVGIG (reference sequence). CDR3 protein: CAWSVGGGRGYTF. The CDR3 bases are TGTGCCTGGAGTGTAGGGGGAGGTCGCGGCTACACCTTC.

V gene TRBV18 combines with J gene TRBJ1-2, with TRBD1 identical over 10 bases. The V gene's germline CDR1 is KGHSH and CDR2 LQKENI. The CDR3 loop spans 15 amino acids. V lost 2 bases to trimming and J lost 1 base; unmatched junction nucleotides: 1. CDR3 sequence reads: CASSPGTGDNYGYTF. In DNA form, the CDR3 reads TGTGCCAGCTCACCAGGGACAGGGGATAACTATGGCTACACCTTC. The full variable domain, in which reference TRBV18 and TRBJ1-2 provide the parts outside the CDR3, is NAGVMQNPRHLVRRRGQEARLRCSPMKGHSHVYWYRQLPEEGLKFMVYLQKENIIDESGMPKERFSAEFPKEGPSILRIQQVVRGDSAAYFCASSPGTGDNYGYTFGSGTRLTVV.

This clone was observed a handful of times. The CDR3 DNA sequence: TGTGCCAGCAGCTTTGGGGGCGGCTACACCTTC. Residues: CASSFGGGYTF. This sequence joins TRBV7-2 and TRBJ1-2, with D possibly TRBD1 on 6 matching bases. The germline V gene has CDR1 SGHTA and CDR2 FQGNSA. V was clipped by 3 bases and J by 8 bases, with 7 bases between them. The CDR3 length is 11 residues.

Comments on this clone: Different DNA sequences within this sample yield the same CDR3. This chain uses TRBV30 with TRBJ2-7, with 8 bases aligning to TRBD1. The germline V gene encodes CDR1 GTSNPN and CDR2 SVGIG (reference sequence). V was pared by 3 bases and J by 3 bases, with 1 base of the junction left unmatched. This CDR3 has 12 residues. This CDR3 reads CAWSGQGYEQYF. CDR3 in DNA: TGTGCCTGGAGCGGACAGGGCTACGAGCAGTACTTC. Combining the CDR3 with reference TRBV30 and TRBJ2-7 gives the whole variable domain SQTIHQWPATLVQPVGSPLSLECTVEGTSNPNLYWYRQAAGRGLQLLFYSVGIGQISSEVPQNLSASRPQDRQFILSSKKLLLSDSGFYLCAWSGQGYEQYFGPGTRLTVT.

The chain combines TRBV9 with TRBJ2-3; 15 nucleotides agree with TRBD2. V was pared by 4 bases and J by 3 bases, with 18 bases of the junction left unmatched. CDR3 size: 21 residues. CDR1 and CDR2 from the germline V gene are SGDLS and YYNGEE. CDR3 amino acids: CASSPPPGTSGGTYHTDTQYF. The CDR3 DNA is TGTGCCAGCAGCCCACCCCCCGGGACTAGCGGGGGGACCTACCATACAGATACGCAGTATTTT.

The genes are TRBV30 and TRBJ2-7; D is possibly TRBD1 (5 bases). Between the trimmed V and J ends, which lost 4 bases and 4 bases, there was a span of 14 bases. Looked up from germline, CDR1 is GTSNPN and CDR2 is SVGIG (reference sequence). The CDR3 loop spans 13 amino acids. CDR3: CAWTRGTVYEQYF. CDR3 coding DNA: TGTGCCTGGACTAGGGGCACCGTTTACGAGCAGTACTTC.

This clone was seen only a few times. The chain has TRBV4-1 and TRBJ2-7; 7 nucleotides align to TRBD1. Germline CDR1 reads MGHRA; CDR2 reads YSYEKL. This CDR3 is 15 amino acids long. The trim removed 4 bases at V and 6 bases at J, leaving 12 bases unmatched. In nucleotides, the CDR3 is TGCGCCAGCAGCCGCCGGACAGGCGAGACGGCCGAGCAGTACTTC. Amino acid sequence: CASSRRTGETAEQYF.

This chain links TRBV28 with TRBJ1-1; 9 nucleotides match TRBD1. Looked up from germline, CDR1 is MDHEN and CDR2 is SYDVKM. J was trimmed by 3 bases and V by 6 bases; bases with no gene match: 5. CDR3 length: 14 residues. CDR3 sequence reads: CASRPGQGHTEAFF. The DNA of the CDR3 is TGTGCCAGCAGACCCGGACAGGGGCACACTGAAGCTTTCTTT.

V usage is TRBV1 and J usage is TRBJ2-7; the DNA was not compared with TRBD2, the D call given in the table. TRBV1 is annotated as a pseudogene. The length of the CDR3 is 14 residues. The DNA of the CDR3 is TGCACCAGCAGGACTTGTATCACTGGCTACGAGCAGTACTTC. Its protein product is CTSRTCITGYEQYF.

This clone was detected a few times. The chain employs TRBV7-2 and TRBJ2-5, with 8 bases that match TRBD2. The CDR3 consists of 14 residues. The junction had 6 bases not matched to a gene; V was cut back by 5 bases and J by 4 bases. The germline gives CDR1 SGHTA, CDR2 FQGNSA. The CDR3 is CASSEAGVGETQYF. In DNA, the CDR3 is TGTGCCAGCAGCGAAGCGGGGGTAGGAGAGACCCAGTACTTC.

V usage is TRBV19 and J usage is TRBJ1-5, with TRBD1 identical over 7 bases. CDR3 length equals 16 residues. Looked up from germline, CDR1 is LNHDA and CDR2 is SQIVND (reference sequence). The V and J ends lost 3 bases and 0 bases, in that order; junction bases with no gene match: 5. The DNA of the CDR3 is TGTGCCAGTAGTATGCCGACAGGGAATAGCAATCAGCCCCAGCATTTT. Protein product: CASSMPTGNSNQPQHF.

This clone occurred a few times. The chain couples TRBV5-1 to TRBJ2-1; D is unclear. Germline V gives CDR1 SGHRS, CDR2 YFSETQ. Trimming removed 6 bases from V and 5 bases from J, with 15 bases in between. This CDR3 has 14 amino acids. The CDR3 spells CASTHWQIDNEQFF. The CDR3 bases are TGCGCCAGCACCCACTGGCAGATCGACAATGAGCAGTTCTTC.

This clone was picked up a small number of times. V and J are TRBV28 and TRBJ2-7, with a weak D call TRBD1 (6 bases). The CDR3 length is 14 residues. The V and J ends lost 6 bases and 4 bases respectively, with 16 bases between them. Germline CDR1 is MDHEN and CDR2 is SYDVKM. CDR3 region: CASRSSGTLYEQYF. The CDR3 nucleotides read TGTGCCAGCAGGAGTTCCGGGACACTTTACGAGCAGTACTTC.

This chain connects TRBV5-1 to TRBJ1-6; D possibly corresponds to TRBD1 (6 bases). In germline, CDR1 is SGHRS, CDR2 YFSETQ. Trimming removed 4 bases at V and 8 bases at J, with 19 bases between. The CDR3 consists of 16 residues. CDR3 in amino acids: CASSQDPGHGYSPLHF. The DNA for the CDR3 is TGCGCCAGCAGCCAGGACCCGGGACACGGATATTCACCCCTCCACTTT.

This chain uses TRBV4-1 with TRBJ1-6, with D possibly being TRBD1 (5 bases). The V gene lost 3 bases and the J gene lost 4 bases, with 22 bases spanning the gap. The germline V gene has CDR1 MGHRA and CDR2 YSYEKL. The CDR3 is 19 amino acids. CDR3 nucleotides: TGCGCCAGCAGCCACCTCAAGGAGGGGAGTTTTAAATATAATTCACCCCTCCACTTT. Its protein product is CASSHLKEGSFKYNSPLHF.

The chain recombines TRBV28 with TRBJ1-2; no definite D call. This CDR3 region has 14 residues. V shed 5 bases and J shed 11 bases, with 21 bases lying between them. The V gene's germline CDR1 is MDHEN and CDR2 SYDVKM. The CDR3 sequence is CASSTTQRGEWYTF. CDR3 sequence (DNA): TGTGCCAGCAGTACTACGCAGCGCGGGGAATGGTACACCTTC.

This clone turned up a few times. The chain employs TRBV18 and TRBJ2-3, with D possibly being TRBD1 (5 bases). Trimming removed 0 bases from V and 4 bases from J, with 5 bases in between. Germline lookup yields CDR1 KGHSH and CDR2 LQKENI. The CDR3 sequence is 13 residues long. For the CDR3, the DNA is TGTGCCAGCTCACCACCGGGGCCAGATACGCAGTATTTT. Translated, it gives CASSPPGPDTQYF.

This sequence joins TRBV2 and TRBJ2-7; D is perhaps TRBD1 (6 bases). The CDR3 has 14 residues. Trimming cost V 5 bases and J 5 bases, with 16 bases left between them. From germline, CDR1 is SNHLY and CDR2 FYNNEI. The CDR3 loop reads CASSLTGLSNEQYF. CDR3 DNA: TGTGCCAGCAGTCTAACAGGGTTGAGCAACGAGCAGTACTTC.